This T cell receptor beta chain was retrieved from a study of beta chain features in type 1 diabetes (dated by TCRdb to about 2018). For context, the study as a whole: Mean age, gender distribution, total cell number and subset yield did not differ between patients and healthy donors. Across all samples, around 99 million sorted cells were examined, and cell number per subset correlated strongly with RNA yield. The study compared the TCRB repertoires of sorted circulating CD4+ T cell subsets in recently diagnosed type 1 diabetes patients with those in matched healthy donors. Naive and central memory subsets were obtained from all 30 or so donors, but regulatory and stem cell-like memory subsets were isolated from only 8 patients and about 8 healthy donors. The full study reports these points: PCR might favor shorter templates, but patient and control samples were amplified and corrected together, so any skew would affect both groups equally. Naive, central memory and regulatory TCRB repertoires appeared more similar among patients than among healthy donors. In all four CD4+ subsets, TCRB CDR3 length was moderately but significantly shorter in type 1 diabetes patients. HLA sub-analyses involved small numbers of individuals, so any influence of HLA type on TCRB rearrangement remained unresolved. Sequencing cDNA rather than genomic DNA could over-represent highly expressing activated cells, although activation and CD3 levels did not differ between groups. Patients with type 1 diabetes made fewer insertions and deleted more nucleotides at VDJ recombination sites, implying thymic rearrangement abnormalities.

A single peripheral blood draw of about 120 mL on average was collected from each donor into heparinised tubes. Naive, central memory, regulatory and stem cell-like memory CD4+ T cells were sorted on a BD FACSAria II using a panel including CD45RO, CCR7, CD25, CD127, CD95 and CD27. Purity was above 95% for every sorted population. PBMCs were isolated immediately by Lymphoprep density gradient centrifugation and stained directly without culture. Samples were stained and sorted in pairs, with one healthy donor and one patient per experiment, so that batch effects were minimized. All of the isolated RNA was reverse transcribed with the High Capacity cDNA Reverse Transcription Kit, so expressed TCRB transcripts were sequenced. Deep immunoSEQ sequencing was applied to naive, central memory and regulatory T cell samples, giving an average of about 3.6 million total reads per sample. Sorted cells were lysed in RLT buffer, and RNA was extracted using DNase-treated RNeasy Micro or Mini kits according to cell number. Each cell subset was processed on its own to prevent cross-contamination, while patient and healthy donor samples were processed together. Using the immunoSEQ multiplex PCR, TCRB sequences were amplified from cDNA into 87-bp fragments spanning the CDR3 region. Sequencing of the amplicons was performed on the Illumina HiSeq platform. In the source study's methods: Synthetic template baselines were used to correct PCR bias computationally, reads within Hamming distance 2 were collapsed, and singletons that could not be merged were discarded. Reads were aligned against IMGT to assign V, D and J genes, CDR3 length and insertions or deletions at six rearrangement sites. Within each subset, clonotype counts were normalized to sorted cell number, and only after that were true diversity and Gini coefficients computed with the tcR R package. The overlap coefficient, calculated on TCRB nucleotide sequences, was used to measure repertoire sharing. Out-of-frame TCRB sequences from naive cells were analyzed as a proxy for the pre-selection repertoire. TCRdb stores this immuneACCESS table with in-frame sequences only. Part of the clones is absent; in the studies checked, under half of the shortfall reflects unresolved V genes, and no reason is known for the rest. Clone size and V and J calls were adopted from that table, with D and trimming inferred from the DNA. This sample holds just over 450,000 clones; 30% were observed only once. The ten biggest clones cover around 0.065% of the sample.

From the germline V gene, CDR1 is SQVTM and CDR2 is ANQGSEA. V is pared back by 4 bases and J by 4 bases, with 10 bases lying between the germline termini. The CDR3 contains 12 residues, cysteine and phenylalanine counted. The read is trimmed to its CDR3 DNA, 36 bases read in frame from base 1. Regarding this clone: Its antigen is not yet known. It has no much larger one-base neighbor in the sample; base qualities were not kept.

The receptor was isolated from a man aged 18 to 30 in good health. The specimen was naive CD4+ T cells from blood. Read against the paper, the sample's cell subset or site label means: true naive CD4+ T cells. The sequence links TRBV29-1 to TRBJ2-5; no D gene call is confident. CDR3 loop: CSVATPRETQYF. The nucleotide sequence reads TGCAGCGTTGCAACTCCCCGAGAGACCCAGTACTTC.